Listed below are T cell receptor beta chains from one sample, sequenced in a study of cytomegalovirus exposure and HLA in healthy donors. The assay was immunoSEQ multiplex PCR, and TCRdb's table has in-frame clones only and misses some. The sample contains 150,000 to 200,000 clones, around 80% of which appear only once. The sample was PBMCs. These TCRs come from a woman aged 40 to 49 in good health and CMV-seronegative. Each CDR3 is given with its conserved first and last residue. The order of the fields is J gene, V gene, CDR3 protein.

TRBJ2-5 | TRBV4-3 | CASSQGAKLRGETQYF
TRBJ1-1 | TRBV9 | CASSAGDSLNTEAFF
TRBJ1-2 | TRBV6-1 | CASSDPTPGGYTF
TRBJ2-3 | TRBV25-1 | CASSDTLAPTDTQYF
TRBJ2-1 | TRBV25-1 | CASNRAGVYNEQFF
TRBJ2-1 | TRBV7-2 | CASSLGRDRGSNEQFF
TRBJ1-5 | TRBV4-2 | CASSQESTGQGGNQPQHF
TRBJ1-6 | TRBV9 | CASSVAGQSGSPLHF
TRBJ1-2 | TRBV27 | CASRPGQGSRYGYTF
TRBJ2-7 | TRBV5-1 | CASSDGNEQYF
TRBJ2-5 | TRBV4-1 | CASSRPGTGQETQYF
TRBJ1-1 | TRBV18 | CASSLAGTGAGTEAFF
TRBJ2-5 | TRBV18 | CASSRTGTAQETQYF
TRBJ1-4 | TRBV7-9 | CASSLTTTNEKLFF
TRBJ2-5 | TRBV7-8 | CASSGLAGVETQYF
TRBJ1-5 | TRBV28 | CASSLGGAAPQHF
TRBJ2-1 | TRBV19 | CASSKGVNEQFF
TRBJ2-5 | TRBV7-2 | CASSLDRGKETQYF
TRBJ2-1 | TRBV15 | CATSASGRVINEQFF
TRBJ1-3 | TRBV5-4 | CASSLEEGSSGNTIYF
TRBJ1-5 | TRBV6-6 | CASSKPPGESQPQHF
TRBJ2-3 | TRBV9 | CASSVGPTGGTDTQYF
TRBJ2-3 | TRBV10-3 | CAISESTLTQKDTQYF
TRBJ2-1 | TRBV6-4 | CASSPGLATEQFF
TRBJ1-1 | TRBV9 | CASSVGEQDPGGTEAFF
TRBJ2-3 | TRBV6-6 | CASRGASTDTQYF
TRBJ1-4 | TRBV7-2 | CASSQDRSYEKLFF
TRBJ2-6 | TRBV15 | CATSRGQDSSGANVLTF
TRBJ2-3 | TRBV4-1 | CASSQDRVDTQYF
TRBJ1-2 | TRBV7-9 | CALGRGVAYGYTF
TRBJ1-2 | TRBV7-2 | CASSLGTGRKAGYTF
TRBJ1-2 | TRBV7-9 | CSSSSARDSDGYTF
TRBJ1-3 | TRBV4-3 | CASSQEYPPRHSSGNTIYF
TRBJ1-4 | TRBV19 | CASQGRANEKLFF